This TCR beta chain is drawn from a study of cytomegalovirus exposure and HLA in healthy donors. Study in general: The approximately 690 first-cohort repertoires and the 120 or so validation repertoires shared the same platform, a later analysis reported.

Study-level findings and limits: Three CMV-associated chains proved CMV antigen-specific in vitro.

Only in-frame clones appear in the TCRdb table, and some are missing; sequencing was by immunoSEQ multiplex PCR. Here the sample spans about 71,000 clones, approximately 94% being singletons. Concerning this clone: Antigen: not known.

This CDR3 spans 16 amino acids. Trimming took 7 bases from V and 3 from J, leaving 19 bases between them. This clonotype was obtained from a woman aged 18-29 years in good health and CMV-seronegative. The material sequenced was PBMCs. The chain couples TRBV23-1 to TRBJ2-4, with D tentatively TRBD2 (6 bases). TRBV23-1 is an open reading frame, and its role is uncertain. CDR3 loop: CASMPGTHSGKNIQYF. For the CDR3, the DNA is TGCGCCAGCATGCCCGGGACTCATTCGGGCAAAAACATTCAGTACTTC.